This paragraph covers one TCR beta chain sequence. Using immunoSEQ multiplex PCR, the repertoire was profiled, and TCRdb retains in-frame clones only, with some absent. Here the sample spans over 450,000 clones, about 84% being singletons. The sample comes from a study of shared T cell receptors in the human thymus. This CDR3 region has 14 residues. Trimming left V 2 bases short and J 4 bases short, with 11 bases between. The germline CDR1 and CDR2 sequences are SNHLY and FYNNEI. This same sample was also taken into another study, of human thymus T cells.

Sequenced material: thymocytes. The TCR sequence derives from a boy in the first two years of life with a congenital heart defect. The chain joins TRBV2 to TRBJ1-2, with unresolved D. CDR3 amino acids: CASSEITGAYGYTF. In DNA, the CDR3 is TGTGCCAGCAGTGAAATCACGGGTGCCTATGGCTACACCTTC.